This T cell receptor beta chain originates from a study of Ad26.COV2.S vaccination and SARS-CoV-2 variants. CDR1 LNHNV and CDR2 YYDKDF come from the germline V gene (reference sequence). The V end was cut by 0 bases, the J end by 2 bases, with 5 bases between. The CDR3 has 14 residues. Treatment denoted: 15 to 20 received Ad26.COV2.S at low or high dose, single or two shots; 5 received placebo; per-sample allocation not given. Sample collection was performed on day 63 after the first vaccine or placebo injection. Sequencing used immunoSEQ multiplex PCR; TCRdb keeps in-frame clones, though not all of them. The sample holds hundreds of thousands of clones, 83% seen once.

This specimen was peripheral blood, taken in a trial of Ad26.COV2.S vaccine versus placebo. The chain uses TRBV15 and TRBJ2-1, with D uncertain. This receptor was identified in a person aged 18-60 years who received the Ad26.COV2.S COVID-19 vaccine or a placebo. CDR3 sequence: CATSRDRPYNEQFF. CDR3 coding DNA: TGTGCCACCAGCAGAGATAGGCCCTACAATGAGCAGTTCTTC.